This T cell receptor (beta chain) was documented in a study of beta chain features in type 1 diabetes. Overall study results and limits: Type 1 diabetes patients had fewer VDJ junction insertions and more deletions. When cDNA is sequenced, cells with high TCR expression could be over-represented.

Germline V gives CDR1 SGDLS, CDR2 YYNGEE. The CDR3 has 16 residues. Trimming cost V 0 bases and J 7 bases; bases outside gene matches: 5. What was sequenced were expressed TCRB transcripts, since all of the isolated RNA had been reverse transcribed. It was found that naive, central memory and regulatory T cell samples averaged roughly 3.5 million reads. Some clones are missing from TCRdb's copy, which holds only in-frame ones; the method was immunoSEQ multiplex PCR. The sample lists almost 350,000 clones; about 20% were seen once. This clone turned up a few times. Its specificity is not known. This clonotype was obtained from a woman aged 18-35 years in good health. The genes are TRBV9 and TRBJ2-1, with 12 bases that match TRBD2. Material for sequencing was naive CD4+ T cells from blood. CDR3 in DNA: TGTGCCAGCAGCGTAGAGTGGACTAGCGGGGTTAATGAGCAGTTCTTC. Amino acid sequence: CASSVEWTSGVNEQFF.